Below are 32 T cell receptor beta chains sequenced from a single sample in a study of blood T cell repertoires in COVID-19. The table came from immunoSEQ multiplex PCR; TCRdb's copy has only in-frame clones and leaves some out. The sample consists of 25,000 to 35,000 clones, just over 90% of them appearing once. Sequences were obtained from peripheral blood. These receptors were obtained from a man aged 50 or older with active COVID-19.

The J gene is TRBJ2-4, the V gene TRBV30, with D possibly TRBD1 on 6 matching bases. The germline CDR1 and CDR2 sequences are GTSNPN and SVGIG (reference sequence). The CDR3 is 11 amino acids. With 4 bases removed from V and 9 bases from J, the gap between germline ends came to 10 bases. CDR3 in amino acids: CAWKGRGIQYF. The CDR3 bases are TGTGCCTGGAAGGGCAGGGGCATTCAGTACTTC.

The chain combines TRBV7-9 with TRBJ1-6; 11 positions match TRBD1. V lost 4 bases, J lost 9 bases, and 5 bases stayed unmatched. Looked up from germline, CDR1 is SEHNR and CDR2 is FQNEAQ (reference sequence). This CDR3 is built from 15 residues. The CDR3, as DNA: TGTGCCAGCAGCTCTTGGACAGGGGGCGGTTCACCCCTCCACTTT. Its translation: CASSSWTGGGSPLHF.

This CDR3 reads CASSSAGGGSYEQYF. The CDR3 region has the DNA TGTGCCAGCAGTTCCGCCGGGGGCGGGAGTTACGAGCAGTACTTC. The rearrangement links TRBV28 to TRBJ2-7; D is perhaps TRBD2 (7 bases). CDR1 and CDR2 from the germline V gene are MDHEN and SYDVKM. V lost 4 bases to trimming and J lost 4 bases, with 17 bases between them. This CDR3 comprises 15 residues.

V and J are TRBV5-1 and TRBJ2-7; TRBD1 matches at 8 bases. Germline loops: CDR1 SGHRS, CDR2 YFSETQ. V lost 4 bases, J lost 5 bases, and 11 bases stayed unmatched. The CDR3 sequence is 15 residues long. The CDR3 reads CASSPLGQGIDEQYF. Written as DNA, the CDR3 is TGCGCCAGCAGCCCCTTAGGACAGGGAATTGACGAGCAGTACTTC. The complete variable domain, with remaining parts taken from reference TRBV5-1 and TRBJ2-7, reads KAGVTQTPRYLIKTRGQQVTLSCSPISGHRSVSWYQQTPGQGLQFLFEYFSETQRNKGNFPGRFSGRQFSNSRSEMNVSTLELGDSALYLCASSPLGQGIDEQYFGPGTRLTVT.

This clone came up a few times. The V call is TRBV11-2, the J call TRBJ2-2, with 8 bases fitting TRBD2. Per the germline V gene, CDR1 is SGHAT and CDR2 is FQNNGV. This CDR3 is built from 15 residues. The trim removed 8 bases at V and 5 bases at J, leaving 10 bases unmatched. The CDR3 nucleotides are TGTGCCAGCTTCCCGCGGGGGGCTGGGACCGGGGAGCTGTTTTTT. Residues: CASFPRGAGTGELFF.

The V and J genes are TRBV28 and TRBJ1-4; D may be TRBD1 (5 bases). V was cut by 8 bases and J by 5 bases, with 12 bases left in between. In germline, CDR1 is MDHEN, CDR2 SYDVKM. The CDR3 runs to 13 residues. CDR3 amino acids: CASRGAGNEKLFF. The CDR3 DNA reads as TGTGCCAGCCGTGGGGCCGGGAATGAAAAACTGTTTTTT.

The V call is TRBV28, the J call TRBJ1-5; 9 bases align to TRBD1. The CDR3 runs to 15 residues. V was pared by 5 bases and J by 6 bases, with 8 bases of the junction left unmatched. The germline V gene encodes CDR1 MDHEN and CDR2 SYDVKM. CDR3: CASSPPGQGGQPQHF. CDR3 coding DNA: TGTGCCAGCAGTCCACCGGGACAGGGAGGTCAGCCCCAGCATTTT. The variable domain in full, completed from reference TRBV28 and TRBJ1-5, reads DVKVTQSSRYLVKRTGEKVFLECVQDMDHENMFWYRQDPGLGLRLIYFSYDVKMKEKGDIPEGYSVSREKKERFSLILESASTNQTSMYLCASSPPGQGGQPQHFGDGTRLSIL.

This clone showed up just once. The chain joins TRBV28 to TRBJ1-5; 7 nucleotides align to TRBD1. The length of the CDR3 is 16 residues. Looked up from germline, CDR1 is MDHEN and CDR2 is SYDVKM. After removal of 2 bases from V and 1 base from J, the junction contained 5 bases not matched to a gene. The CDR3 region has the DNA TGTGCCAGCAGTTTAGGGACAGAAATAAGCAATCAGCCCCAGCATTTT. It is translated as CASSLGTEISNQPQHF.

V gene TRBV2 combines with J gene TRBJ1-4; D might be TRBD1 (6 bases). Deletions cut 3 bases from V and 6 bases from J, with 11 bases between. CDR1 is SNHLY and CDR2 is FYNNEI in the germline V gene. The CDR3 loop spans 14 amino acids. The CDR3: CASSDRRGDEKLFF. The CDR3 DNA reads TGTGCCAGCAGTGACCGCAGGGGAGATGAAAAACTGTTTTTT.

This chain connects TRBV6-4 to TRBJ2-1; 14 bases are a match to TRBD2. The V segment lost 2 bases and the J segment 6 bases; nucleotides outside the gene matches: 3. Germline CDR1 is MRHNA and CDR2 is SNTAGT. The CDR3 totals 16 residues. CDR3 sequence reads: CASSDQGLAGVNEQFF. For the CDR3, the DNA is TGTGCCAGCAGTGACCAGGGACTAGCGGGGGTCAATGAGCAGTTCTTC.

This clone was seen just once. V and J are TRBV11-2 and TRBJ2-7, with D tentatively TRBD2 (6 bases). CDR3 size: 14 residues. V lost 2 bases to trimming and J lost 1 base, with 9 bases between them. Per the germline V gene, CDR1 is SGHAT and CDR2 is FQNNGV. DNA of the CDR3: TGTGCCAGCAGCTTATTGGGGGGTTCCTACGAGCAGTACTTC. Translated: CASSLLGGSYEQYF. Drawing the rest from reference TRBV11-2 and TRBJ2-7, the complete variable domain is EAGVAQSPRYKIIEKRQSVAFWCNPISGHATLYWYQQILGQGPKLLIQFQNNGVVDDSQLPKDRFSAERLKGVDSTLKIQPAKLEDSAVYLCASSLLGGSYEQYFGPGTRLTVT.

The chain recombines TRBV5-1 with TRBJ1-2; D is undetermined. V lost 0 bases to trimming and J lost 4 bases, with 19 bases between them. Germline CDR1 and CDR2: SGHRS and YFSETQ. This CDR3 is built from 17 residues. This chain's CDR3 is CASSLGGSRFEGYGYTF. In DNA, the CDR3 is TGCGCCAGCAGCTTGGGAGGGAGTCGCTTTGAGGGCTATGGCTACACCTTC.

This chain links TRBV12-3 or TRBV12-4 with TRBJ1-5, with D possibly matching TRBD1 (6 bases). The CDR3 consists of 13 residues. The germline V and J ends were trimmed by 4 bases and 5 bases, with 9 bases remaining between them. The CDR3 here is CASSWTADQPQHF. Here the CDR3 DNA reads TGTGCCAGCAGTTGGACAGCAGATCAGCCCCAGCATTTT.

The chain is built from TRBV5-1 and TRBJ2-2; tentative D call: TRBD2 (6 bases). Per germline, CDR1 SGHRS and CDR2 YFSETQ. Trimming stripped 6 bases from V and 0 bases from J, with 15 bases between. CDR3 size: 16 residues. The CDR3 loop reads CASTSGDYANTGELFF. CDR3 in DNA: TGCGCCAGCACCTCGGGGGATTACGCGAACACCGGGGAGCTGTTTTTT.

This chain joins TRBV19 and TRBJ2-3, with D possibly TRBD1 on 6 matching bases. CDR1 and CDR2 from the germline V gene are LNHDA and SQIVND (reference sequence). The V end was cut by 10 bases, the J end by 0 bases, with 14 bases between. The CDR3 loop spans 14 amino acids. CDR3 nucleotides: TGTGCCACGAATACAGGGAAAAGCACAGATACGCAGTATTTT. It translates to CATNTGKSTDTQYF.

The V gene is TRBV11-3, the J gene TRBJ2-3; D perhaps matches TRBD1 (6 bases). V was cut by 6 bases and J by 3 bases, with 10 bases left in between. There are 13 residues in the CDR3. Germline values: CDR1 SGHNT, CDR2 YENEEA. This CDR3 is CASRGTGTDTQYF. DNA of the CDR3: TGTGCCAGCAGAGGAACAGGGACAGATACGCAGTATTTT.

The chain carries TRBV28 and TRBJ1-1, with 11 nucleotides matching TRBD1. Germline V gene data show CDR1 as MDHEN and CDR2 as SYDVKM. Losses at the gene ends were 3 bases for V and 6 bases for J; bases not matched to a gene: 6. The length of the CDR3 is 15 residues. The CDR3 is CASSLRTGGNPEAFF. In nucleotides, the CDR3 is TGTGCCAGCAGTTTGCGGACAGGGGGCAACCCTGAAGCTTTCTTT.

V usage is TRBV4-2 and J usage is TRBJ2-2; perhaps TRBD2 as D (5 bases). V lost 4 bases, J lost 6 bases, and 12 bases lay in between. This CDR3 spans 14 amino acids. CDR1 is LGHNA and CDR2 is YNFKEQ in the germline V gene. CDR3: CASSRTGKSGELFF. CDR3 DNA: TGTGCCAGCAGCCGCACGGGGAAATCCGGGGAGCTGTTTTTT.

The V and J genes are TRBV7-9 and TRBJ2-2; 9 positions agree with TRBD1. Germline V lookup: CDR1 SEHNR, CDR2 FQNEAQ (reference sequence). Germline trimming cut 6 bases from V and 7 bases from J; bases unmatched to any gene: 12. CDR3 length: 16 residues. The CDR3 spells CASSYNGQGRSGELFF. In nucleotides, the CDR3 is TGTGCCAGCAGTTATAACGGACAGGGGCGTAGCGGGGAGCTGTTTTTT. The variable domain in full, with the rest retrieved from reference TRBV7-9 and TRBJ2-2, is DTGVSQNPRHKITKRGQNVTFRCDPISEHNRLYWYRQTLGQGPEFLTYFQNEAQLEKSRLLSDRFSAERPKGSFSTLEIQRTEQGDSAMYLCASSYNGQGRSGELFFGEGSRLTVL.

This clone was picked up one time. This sequence joins TRBV7-2 and TRBJ1-2; unclear D gene. The CDR3 totals 14 residues. CDR1 is SGHTA and CDR2 is FQGNSA in the germline V gene. V lost 3 bases and J 3 bases, leaving 11 bases between the germline ends. Here the CDR3 reads CASSFRRGDYGYTF. CDR3 sequence (DNA): TGTGCCAGCAGCTTTCGGCGCGGGGACTATGGCTACACCTTC.

In its sample, this clone was seen once. The chain is built from TRBV5-6 and TRBJ2-3; 10 bases are shared with TRBD2. Germline lookup yields CDR1 SGHDT and CDR2 YYEEEE. Germline trimming cut 1 base from V and 0 bases from J; bases unmatched to any gene: 2. There are 16 residues in the CDR3. The CDR3 protein is CASSLRLAGSTDTQYF. The DNA for the CDR3 is TGTGCCAGCAGCTTGCGACTAGCGGGTAGCACAGATACGCAGTATTTT.

V gene TRBV10-1 combines with J gene TRBJ2-1; TRBD2 matches 16 bases. CDR1 WNHNN and CDR2 SYGVQD come from the germline V gene (reference sequence). There are 17 residues in the CDR3. The J segment lost 10 bases and the V segment lost 7 bases, leaving 13 bases of the junction unmatched. CDR3: CASTSGTSGRASREQFF. For the CDR3, the DNA is TGCGCCAGCACCTCAGGGACTAGCGGGAGGGCTTCCCGGGAGCAGTTCTTC.

V is TRBV11-3 and J is TRBJ2-3; maybe TRBD2 (7 bases). The V gene's germline CDR1 is SGHNT and CDR2 YENEEA. V was shortened by 1 base and J by 2 bases, with 13 bases between the two germline ends. The CDR3 is made up of 16 amino acids. The CDR3, as DNA: TGTGCCAGCAGCTTAGTGGGGGGGGCGTACACAGATACGCAGTATTTT. Amino acids: CASSLVGGAYTDTQYF. The full variable domain, with the rest looked up from reference TRBV11-3 and TRBJ2-3, is EAGVVQSPRYKIIEKKQPVAFWCNPISGHNTLYWYLQNLGQGPELLIRYENEEAVDDSQLPKDRFSAERLKGVDSTLKIQPAELGDSAVYLCASSLVGGAYTDTQYFGPGTRLTVL.

V usage is TRBV24-1 and J usage is TRBJ2-1; D perhaps matches TRBD1 (6 bases). The V end was cut by 11 bases, the J end by 5 bases, with 9 bases between. This CDR3 is built from 11 residues. The germline V gene has CDR1 KGHDR and CDR2 SFDVKD. CDR3 sequence: CAIYRDNEQFF. For the CDR3, the DNA is TGTGCCATCTACAGGGACAATGAGCAGTTCTTC.

The chain recombines TRBV30 with TRBJ2-7; 9 nucleotides agree with TRBD1. Unmatched junction bases numbered 6, after V lost 2 bases and J lost 4 bases. Germline V CDR1 and CDR2: GTSNPN, SVGIG (reference sequence). The CDR3 totals 14 residues. This chain's CDR3 is CAWSTGTGTYEQYF. The CDR3 nucleotides are TGTGCCTGGAGTACCGGGACAGGGACATACGAGCAGTACTTC.

With regard to this clone: Germline and junction disagree at one end, which may indicate a read error. The chain carries TRBV11-2 and TRBJ1-2, with TRBD1 matching over 7 bases. Germline CDR1 and CDR2: SGHAT and FQNNGV. The CDR3 is 13 residues long. The CDR3 nucleotides are TGTGCCAGCAGCCTAGACAGGGCCTATGGCTACACCTTC. Its protein product is CASSLDRAYGYTF.

This sequence joins TRBV2 and TRBJ1-1; the D gene is possibly TRBD1 (6 bases). Germline V gives CDR1 SNHLY, CDR2 FYNNEI. Trimming left V 6 bases short and J 0 bases short, with 11 bases between. The CDR3 loop spans 14 amino acids. CDR3 region: CASSRTGLNTEAFF. In DNA form, the CDR3 reads TGTGCCAGCAGCAGAACAGGGCTGAACACTGAAGCTTTCTTT.

The chain has TRBV13 and TRBJ2-1; unclear D gene. Germline V gene lookup returns CDR1 PRHDT and CDR2 FYEKMQ (reference sequence). The ends were cut back, 6 bases at V and 0 bases at J, with 15 bases in the middle. The CDR3 totals 16 residues. CDR3 nucleotide sequence: TGTGCCAGCAGTCTTCCGGGTCAAAGCTCCTACAATGAGCAGTTCTTC. This encodes CASSLPGQSSYNEQFF. Complete variable domain (other parts from reference TRBV13 and TRBJ2-1): AAGVIQSPRHLIKEKRETATLKCYPIPRHDTVYWYQQGPGQDPQFLISFYEKMQSDKGSIPDRFSAQQFSDYHSELNMSSLELGDSALYFCASSLPGQSSYNEQFFGPGTRLTVL.

The chain links TRBV28 to TRBJ2-7, with a possible D match to TRBD1 (5 bases). This CDR3 region has 14 residues. V lost 4 bases to trimming and J lost 9 bases, with 19 bases between them. The V gene's germline CDR1 is MDHEN and CDR2 SYDVKM. Here the CDR3 reads CASSSLIENQGQYF. The CDR3 DNA sequence: TGTGCCAGCAGTTCGCTAATCGAAAATCAGGGGCAGTACTTC.

The gene calls are TRBV5-6 and TRBJ1-3; 9 nucleotides agree with TRBD1. V dropped 4 bases and J dropped 2; count of bases not matched to a gene: 7. This CDR3 is built from 16 residues. CDR1 is SGHDT and CDR2 is YYEEEE in the germline V gene. The CDR3 reads CASSPGWDRAGNTIYF. CDR3 coding DNA: TGTGCCAGCAGCCCAGGTTGGGACAGGGCTGGAAACACCATATATTTT.

The J gene is TRBJ2-2, the V gene TRBV27; 7 nucleotides agree with TRBD1. Looked up from germline, CDR1 is MNHEY and CDR2 is SMNVEV (reference sequence). The CDR3 runs to 14 residues. V was pared by 4 bases and J by 6 bases, with 5 bases of the junction left unmatched. The DNA of the CDR3 is TGTGCCAGCAGTTCACGAACAGGGGCCGGGGAGCTGTTTTTT. The encoded protein is CASSSRTGAGELFF.

The chain carries TRBV7-9 and TRBJ2-5; the D is unclear. Germline loops: CDR1 SEHNR, CDR2 FQNEAQ (reference sequence). V was cut by 8 bases and J by 4 bases, with 11 bases left in between. This CDR3 is 12 amino acids long. The CDR3 region is CASSIGGETQYF. CDR3 DNA sequence: TGTGCCAGCTCGATAGGCGGAGAGACCCAGTACTTC.